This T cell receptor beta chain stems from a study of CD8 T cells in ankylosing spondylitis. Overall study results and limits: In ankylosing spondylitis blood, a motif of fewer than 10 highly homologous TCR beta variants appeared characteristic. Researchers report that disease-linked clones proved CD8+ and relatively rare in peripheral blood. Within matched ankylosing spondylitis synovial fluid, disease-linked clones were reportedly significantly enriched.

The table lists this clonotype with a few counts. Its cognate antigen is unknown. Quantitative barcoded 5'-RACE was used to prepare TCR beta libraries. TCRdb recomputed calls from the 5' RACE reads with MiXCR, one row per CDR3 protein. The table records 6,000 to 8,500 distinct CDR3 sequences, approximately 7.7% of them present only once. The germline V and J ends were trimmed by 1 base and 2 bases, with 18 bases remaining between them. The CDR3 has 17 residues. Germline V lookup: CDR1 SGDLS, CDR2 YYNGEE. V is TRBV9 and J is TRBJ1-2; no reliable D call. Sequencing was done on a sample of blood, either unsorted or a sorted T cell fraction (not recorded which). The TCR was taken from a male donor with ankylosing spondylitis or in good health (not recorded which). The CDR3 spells CASSVKPDAMHNYGYTF. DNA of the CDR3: TGTGCCAGCAGCGTAAAGCCGGACGCAATGCACAACTATGGCTACACCTTC.